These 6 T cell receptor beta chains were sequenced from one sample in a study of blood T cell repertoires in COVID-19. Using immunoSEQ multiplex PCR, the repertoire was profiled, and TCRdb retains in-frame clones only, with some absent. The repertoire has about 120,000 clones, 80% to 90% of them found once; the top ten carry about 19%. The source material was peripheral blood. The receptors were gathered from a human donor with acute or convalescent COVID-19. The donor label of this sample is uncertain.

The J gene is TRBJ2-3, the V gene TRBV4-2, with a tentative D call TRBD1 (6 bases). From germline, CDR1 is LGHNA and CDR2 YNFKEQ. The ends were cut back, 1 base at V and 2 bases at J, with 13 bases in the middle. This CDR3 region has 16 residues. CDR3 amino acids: CASSQATGQTTDTQYF. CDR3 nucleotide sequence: TGTGCCAGCAGCCAAGCCACGGGACAAACCACAGATACGCAGTATTTT.

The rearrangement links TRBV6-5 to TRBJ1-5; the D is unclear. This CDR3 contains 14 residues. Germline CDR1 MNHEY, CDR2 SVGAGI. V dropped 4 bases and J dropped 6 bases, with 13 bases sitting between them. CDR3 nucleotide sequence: TGTGCCAGCAGTTCGAGCGGACCCGTTCAGCCCCAGCATTTT. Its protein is CASSSSGPVQPQHF.

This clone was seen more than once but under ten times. The CDR3 reads CASSYSSGGYNEQFF. In DNA, the CDR3 is TGTGCCAGCAGCTATTCTAGCGGGGGCTACAATGAGCAGTTCTTC. The chain employs TRBV11-2 and TRBJ2-1; 10 positions agree with TRBD2. V trimming: 4 bases; J trimming: 3 bases; junction bases outside the gene matches: 3. The CDR3 extends over 15 amino acids. The germline gives CDR1 SGHAT, CDR2 FQNNGV.

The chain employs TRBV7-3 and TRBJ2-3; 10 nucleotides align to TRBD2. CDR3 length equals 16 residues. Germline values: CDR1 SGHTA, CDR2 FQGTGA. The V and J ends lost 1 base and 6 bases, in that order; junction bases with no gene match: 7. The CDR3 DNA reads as TGTGCCAGCAGCTTAATTCCCAGCGGGGGGGCGGATACGCAGTATTTT. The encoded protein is CASSLIPSGGADTQYF.

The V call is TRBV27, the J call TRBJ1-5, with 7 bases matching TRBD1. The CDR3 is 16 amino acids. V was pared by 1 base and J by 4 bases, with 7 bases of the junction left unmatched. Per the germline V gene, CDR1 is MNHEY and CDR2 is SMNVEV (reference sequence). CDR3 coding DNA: TGTGCCAGCAGTTTATTGCAGGGGGGTAGGAATCAGCCCCAGCATTTT. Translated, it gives CASSLLQGGRNQPQHF.

CDR3 in DNA: TGTGCCAGCAGCGTAGAGGCAGGGGGTGGTTTGGTTGAGCAGTTCTTC. Amino acids: CASSVEAGGGLVEQFF. The genes are TRBV9 and TRBJ2-1; TRBD1 aligns across 7 bases. Germline V lookup: CDR1 SGDLS, CDR2 YYNGEE. With 0 bases clipped from V and 9 bases from J, the junction kept 12 bases outside the gene matches. This CDR3 contains 16 residues.